These 17 T cell receptor beta chains were all obtained from the same sample, sequenced in a study of cytomegalovirus exposure and HLA in healthy donors. TCRdb's copy holds only in-frame clones and misses some; the assay was immunoSEQ multiplex PCR. The table shows 250,000 to 400,000 clones, with nearly 90% occurring only once. The sequencing input was PBMCs. The source is a man between 25 and 39 years old in good health and CMV-seronegative.

The V call is TRBV7-9, the J call TRBJ1-3, with a possible D match to TRBD1 (6 bases). Trimming left V 4 bases short and J 0 bases short, with 10 bases between. From germline, CDR1 is SEHNR and CDR2 FQNEAQ (reference sequence). CDR3 length: 15 amino acids. DNA of the CDR3: TGTGCCAGCAGCTCGGCAGGGGACTCTGGAAACACCATATATTTT. Translating it yields CASSSAGDSGNTIYF.

J is TRBJ1-2 and V is TRBV30; 9 positions match TRBD1. V trimming: 3 bases; J trimming: 7 bases; junction bases outside the gene matches: 9. This CDR3 spans 14 amino acids. Germline-derived CDR1 and CDR2 are GTSNPN and SVGIG (reference sequence). The DNA of the CDR3 is TGTGCCTGGAGCGCGGGACAGGGTGTATCTGGCTACACCTTC. Translation gives CAWSAGQGVSGYTF.

This clone was detected a few times. The V gene is TRBV19, the J gene TRBJ2-3; no clear D. V lost 3 bases and J 5 bases, leaving 9 bases between the germline ends. Germline V CDR1 and CDR2: LNHDA, SQIVND (reference sequence). The CDR3 has 13 residues. The CDR3 DNA is TGTGCCAGTAGTATCGGCCCGGGAGATACGCAGTATTTT. Protein sequence: CASSIGPGDTQYF.

V gene TRBV6-6 combines with J gene TRBJ2-5, with 8 positions matching TRBD1. Germline assignment: CDR1 MNHNY and CDR2 SVGAGI (reference sequence). The CDR3 covers 15 residues. V was clipped by 2 bases and J by 2 bases; unmatched bases: 4. DNA for the CDR3: TGTGCCAGCAGTTACCCGAACAGGGGGCAAGAGACCCAGTACTTC. Amino acids: CASSYPNRGQETQYF.

The gene calls are TRBV6-6 and TRBJ2-1; D gene unclear. This CDR3 contains 16 residues. V gave up 4 bases and J gave up 7 bases, with 20 bases separating them. Per germline, CDR1 MNHNY and CDR2 SVGAGI (reference sequence). In DNA form, the CDR3 reads TGTGCCAGCAGTTCCGCCGCGGCGCTGGCCCGTAATGAGCAGTTCTTC. Amino acid sequence: CASSSAAALARNEQFF.

This clone was seen a single time. V usage is TRBV7-2 and J usage is TRBJ2-3; D unresolved. Per the germline V gene, CDR1 is SGHTA and CDR2 is FQGNSA. The ends were cut back, 4 bases at V and 0 bases at J, with 8 bases in the middle. The CDR3 consists of 14 residues. CDR3 region: CASSSPRSTDTQYF. The DNA for the CDR3 is TGTGCCAGCAGCTCCCCGAGGAGCACAGATACGCAGTATTTT.

This clone was seen more than once but under ten times. This chain uses TRBV10-3 with TRBJ2-7; a weak D match, TRBD2 (6 bases). The CDR3 is 12 residues long. CDR1 and CDR2 (germline): ENHRY, SYGVKD. V lost 6 bases and J 4 bases, leaving 10 bases between the germline ends. The CDR3 loop reads CAISPGAYEQYF. In DNA form, the CDR3 reads TGTGCCATCAGCCCGGGAGCGTACGAGCAGTACTTC.

With respect to this clone: This sample also contains other DNA sequences that code for the same CDR3. The chain couples TRBV5-1 to TRBJ2-5; TRBD1 matches 7 bases. Germline V gene lookup returns CDR1 SGHRS and CDR2 YFSETQ. The CDR3 is made up of 13 amino acids. The V and J ends lost 3 bases and 3 bases, in that order; junction bases with no gene match: 2. The CDR3 protein is CASSSTGEETQYF. The CDR3 coding sequence is TGCGCCAGCAGCTCTACAGGGGAAGAGACCCAGTACTTC. Full variable domain (remainder filled in from reference TRBV5-1 and TRBJ2-5): KAGVTQTPRYLIKTRGQQVTLSCSPISGHRSVSWYQQTPGQGLQFLFEYFSETQRNKGNFPGRFSGRQFSNSRSEMNVSTLELGDSALYLCASSSTGEETQYFGPGTRLLVL.

The chain couples TRBV4-1 to TRBJ2-6; 7 nucleotides agree with TRBD2. CDR3 length: 20 residues. Looked up from germline, CDR1 is MGHRA and CDR2 is YSYEKL. Losses at the gene ends were 0 bases for V and 0 bases for J; bases not matched to a gene: 11. The CDR3 DNA reads TGCGCCAGCAGCCAAGAACGCTCGCATTGGGGGGGCTCTGGGGCCAACGTCCTGACTTTC. Translated: CASSQERSHWGGSGANVLTF.

The chain employs TRBV2 and TRBJ2-5; TRBD1 aligns across 7 bases. The CDR3 contains 13 residues. The germline gives CDR1 SNHLY, CDR2 FYNNEI. V shed 7 bases, J shed 2 bases, and the junction held 4 bases outside the gene matches. CDR3 protein: CASTGTEQETQYF. CDR3 DNA sequence: TGTGCCAGCACGGGGACAGAGCAAGAGACCCAGTACTTC. Combining the CDR3 with reference TRBV2 and TRBJ2-5 gives the whole variable domain EPEVTQTPSHQVTQMGQEVILRCVPISNHLYFYWYRQILGQKVEFLVSFYNNEISEKSEIFDDQFSVERPDGSNFTLKIRSTKLEDSAMYFCASTGTEQETQYFGPGTRLLVL.

This chain links TRBV5-4 with TRBJ1-2; 8 nucleotides line up with TRBD1. The CDR3 extends over 14 amino acids. Trimming removed 0 bases from V and 4 bases from J; junction bases left unmatched: 2. Looked up from germline, CDR1 is SGHNT and CDR2 is YYREEE (reference sequence). CDR3 sequence reads: CASSLDRGAYGYTF. DNA for the CDR3: TGTGCCAGCAGCTTGGACAGGGGGGCCTATGGCTACACCTTC.

J is TRBJ2-1 and V is TRBV18; 10 bases agree with TRBD1. Germline CDR1 KGHSH, CDR2 LQKENI. Germline trimming cut 3 bases from V and 7 bases from J; bases unmatched to any gene: 6. This CDR3 spans 15 amino acids. The DNA of the CDR3 is TGTGCCAGCTCACCTACCGGGACAGGGGTTAATGAGCAGTTCTTC. Amino acids: CASSPTGTGVNEQFF.

The chain joins TRBV19 to TRBJ2-6; D is ambiguous. Germline assignment: CDR1 LNHDA and CDR2 SQIVND (reference sequence). CDR3 length equals 15 residues. V was shortened by 0 bases and J by 1 base, with 4 bases between the two germline ends. Written as DNA, the CDR3 is TGTGCCAGTAGTATAGACAGATCTGGGGCCAACGTCCTGACTTTC. It translates to CASSIDRSGANVLTF.

V usage is TRBV5-4 and J usage is TRBJ2-5; TRBD2 is a possible D gene (7 bases). Germline V gene sequence: CDR1 SGHNT, CDR2 YYREEE (reference sequence). V lost 3 bases to trimming and J lost 5 bases, with 14 bases between them. This CDR3 has 14 amino acids. CDR3 sequence (DNA): TGTGCCAGCAGCTCCCCCGGGGGGCTGGAGACCCAGTACTTC. Translating it yields CASSSPGGLETQYF.

The V and J genes are TRBV2 and TRBJ2-1, with 12 bases aligning to TRBD1. This CDR3 has 15 amino acids. V was pared by 5 bases and J by 9 bases, with 8 bases of the junction left unmatched. CDR1 SNHLY and CDR2 FYNNEI come from the germline V gene. The CDR3 nucleotides are TGTGCCAGCAGTTACCGGGACAGGGGGCGGGGTGAGCAGTTCTTC. Its translation: CASSYRDRGRGEQFF.

The genes are TRBV6-5 and TRBJ1-2, with TRBD1 identical over 7 bases. Germline trimming cut 6 bases from V and 2 bases from J; bases unmatched to any gene: 3. The V gene's germline CDR1 is MNHEY and CDR2 SVGAGI. The CDR3 contains 13 residues. In DNA form, the CDR3 reads TGTGCCAGCAGCTCACAGGGGAACTATGGCTACACCTTC. Translation: CASSSQGNYGYTF.

The DNA for the CDR3 is TGTGCCAGCAGCGTGGCCCTGAACACTGAAGCTTTCTTT. Its translation: CASSVALNTEAFF. The chain joins TRBV9 to TRBJ1-1, with D uncertain. The V and J ends lost 2 bases and 0 bases respectively, with 5 bases between them. This CDR3 is built from 13 residues. CDR1 SGDLS and CDR2 YYNGEE come from the germline V gene.